The next 12 T cell receptor beta chains were all read from a single sample in a study of lymphopenia after photon versus proton radiotherapy. Here immunoSEQ multiplex PCR was the method, and the copy in TCRdb shows in-frame clones only, minus some. The sample shows 67,000 or so clones, over 70% of them seen only once. This specimen was peripheral blood, taken from a patient treated with proton-based radiotherapy. The receptors were gathered from a man older than 75 with esophageal cancer.

This chain links TRBV6-6 with TRBJ2-7; 9 bases match TRBD1. This CDR3 spans 14 amino acids. Losses at the gene ends were 2 bases for V and 3 bases for J; bases not matched to a gene: 2. Germline V lookup: CDR1 MNHNY, CDR2 SVGAGI (reference sequence). Here the CDR3 DNA reads TGTGCCAGCAGTTACCGGGGACAGGGCTACGAGCAGTACTTC. Translated, it gives CASSYRGQGYEQYF.

The chain recombines TRBV25-1 with TRBJ2-7; TRBD1 matches 7 bases. The length of the CDR3 is 14 residues. Unmatched junction bases numbered 3, after V lost 1 base and J lost 3 bases. Germline V lookup: CDR1 MGHDK, CDR2 SYGVNS. The CDR3 nucleotides read TGTGCCAGCAGTGAATCTACAGGGGACTACGAGCAGTACTTC. As protein: CASSESTGDYEQYF.

The chain carries TRBV19 and TRBJ1-5, with unresolved D. Germline V gene sequence: CDR1 LNHDA, CDR2 SQIVND (reference sequence). The length of the CDR3 is 12 residues. V gave up 1 base and J gave up 9 bases, with 7 bases separating them. The CDR3 DNA reads as TGTGCCAGTAGTATAGTAGTGGGGCCCCAGCATTTT. It translates to CASSIVVGPQHF.

The V and J genes are TRBV7-3 and TRBJ1-4; 7 bases map to TRBD1. The CDR3 is 16 residues long. J gave up 5 bases and V 4 bases, and 10 bases lay outside the gene matches. Per germline, CDR1 SGHTA and CDR2 FQGTGA. The CDR3 reads CASSYNRGTENEKLFF. The CDR3 DNA reads TGTGCCAGCAGCTATAACCGCGGGACAGAGAATGAAAAACTGTTTTTT. Together with reference TRBV7-3 and TRBJ1-4, the CDR3 gives the full variable domain: GAGVSQTPSNKVTEKGKYVELRCDPISGHTALYWYRQSLGQGPEFLIYFQGTGAADDSGLPNDRFFAVRPEGSVSTLKIQRTERGDSAVYLCASSYNRGTENEKLFFGSGTQLSVL.

This chain joins TRBV7-2 and TRBJ1-3; D might be TRBD1 (5 bases). V shed 6 bases and J shed 8 bases, with 14 bases lying between them. The CDR3 extends over 13 amino acids. The germline CDR1 and CDR2 sequences are SGHTA and FQGNSA. Written as DNA, the CDR3 is TGTGCCAGCAGTTCGGGACGGGGGGACACCATATATTTT. Its protein product is CASSSGRGDTIYF.

The chain joins TRBV7-2 to TRBJ2-7; D unresolved. Trimming pared 9 bases from V and 6 bases from J, leaving 15 bases between. Germline CDR1 and CDR2: SGHTA and FQGNSA. CDR3 length: 12 amino acids. CDR3 DNA sequence: TGTGCCAGTTCACTCTCATGGGGCGAGCAGTACTTC. This encodes CASSLSWGEQYF.

The DNA for the CDR3 is TGTGCCAGTTACAGGGGCTTTGACACTGAAGCTTTCTTT. Protein sequence: CASYRGFDTEAFF. The chain joins TRBV5-8 to TRBJ1-1, with TRBD1 matching over 7 bases. Germline CDR1 is SGHTS and CDR2 is YDEGEE. This CDR3 region has 13 residues. V trimming: 8 bases; J trimming: 3 bases; junction bases outside the gene matches: 7.

This chain uses TRBV14 with TRBJ1-3; D unclear. Germline V gene data show CDR1 as SGHDN and CDR2 as FVKESK. Trimming left V 1 base short and J 2 bases short, with 9 bases between. The CDR3 consists of 15 residues. The CDR3 reads CASSQARSAGNTIYF. The CDR3 DNA sequence: TGTGCCAGCAGCCAAGCCCGCTCAGCTGGAAACACCATATATTTT.

The chain carries TRBV30 and TRBJ2-1, with 8 bases lining up with TRBD1. CDR1 GTSNPN and CDR2 SVGIG come from the germline V gene (reference sequence). V trimming: 7 bases; J trimming: 2 bases; junction bases outside the gene matches: 4. The CDR3 extends over 13 amino acids. The DNA of the CDR3 is TGTGCCTACGACAGGGGAGCCTACAATGAGCAGTTCTTC. Its protein is CAYDRGAYNEQFF. Variable domain in full (rest from reference TRBV30 and TRBJ2-1): SQTIHQWPATLVQPVGSPLSLECTVEGTSNPNLYWYRQAAGRGLQLLFYSVGIGQISSEVPQNLSASRPQDRQFILSSKKLLLSDSGFYLCAYDRGAYNEQFFGPGTRLTVL.

The chain couples TRBV27 to TRBJ2-3; D possibly corresponds to TRBD2 (6 bases). The CDR3 is made up of 16 amino acids. V lost 5 bases and J 0 bases, leaving 15 bases between the germline ends. Germline V gene data show CDR1 as MNHEY and CDR2 as SMNVEV (reference sequence). This CDR3 is CASSPSWGVSTDTQYF. The CDR3 DNA reads as TGTGCCAGCAGTCCAAGTTGGGGGGTGAGCACAGATACGCAGTATTTT.

This clone was detected a few times. The sample has other DNA sequences that encode this CDR3 too. The chain carries TRBV19 and TRBJ1-2; the D gene is possibly TRBD1 (6 bases). V lost 5 bases to trimming and J lost 1 base, with 8 bases between them. The CDR3 spans 13 residues. Germline-derived CDR1 and CDR2 are LNHDA and SQIVND (reference sequence). Here the CDR3 DNA reads TGTGCCAGTAGTCCACAGGGTAACTATGGCTACACCTTC. Protein product: CASSPQGNYGYTF.

The rearrangement links TRBV7-9 to TRBJ1-1; a possible D gene is TRBD1 (6 bases). This CDR3 is built from 15 residues. V lost 5 bases and J 6 bases, leaving 19 bases between the germline ends. The germline CDR1 and CDR2 sequences are SEHNR and FQNEAQ (reference sequence). This chain's CDR3 is CASSPVPGGPPEAFF. CDR3 coding DNA: TGTGCCAGCAGCCCAGTACCCGGGGGGCCTCCTGAAGCTTTCTTT.